These 28 T cell receptor beta chains were all obtained from the same sample, sequenced in a study of T cell responses to AZD1222 COVID-19 vaccine. Clones were read by immunoSEQ multiplex PCR, and TCRdb kept only the in-frame ones, dropping some. Among about 200,000 clones listed, about nine tenths were seen once. Source: peripheral blood, taken 28 days after the second AZD1222 dose. These receptor sequences come from an adult who received the AZD1222 COVID-19 vaccine.

The rearrangement uses TRBV5-1 and TRBJ1-3; D not certain. Per the germline V gene, CDR1 is SGHRS and CDR2 is YFSETQ. The CDR3 loop spans 14 amino acids. Trimming removed 2 bases from V and 7 bases from J, with 13 bases in between. Written as DNA, the CDR3 is TGCGCCAGCAGCTTATCGTGGGCCGGCAACACCATATATTTT. The encoded protein is CASSLSWAGNTIYF. Together with reference TRBV5-1 and TRBJ1-3, the CDR3 gives the full variable domain: KAGVTQTPRYLIKTRGQQVTLSCSPISGHRSVSWYQQTPGQGLQFLFEYFSETQRNKGNFPGRFSGRQFSNSRSEMNVSTLELGDSALYLCASSLSWAGNTIYFGEGSWLTVV.

The genes are TRBV12-3 or TRBV12-4 and TRBJ1-5; D is perhaps TRBD1 (5 bases). V was trimmed by 6 bases and J by 7 bases, leaving 13 bases between them. The CDR3 extends over 13 amino acids. The CDR3 region has the DNA TGTGCCAGCAGCATCGTCGGGGGGCAGCCCCAGCATTTT. It is translated as CASSIVGGQPQHF.

The rearrangement joins TRBV19 to TRBJ2-5, with no clear D. V was pared by 7 bases and J by 0 bases, with 15 bases between. This CDR3 contains 15 residues. Germline-derived CDR1 and CDR2 are LNHDA and SQIVND (reference sequence). CDR3 residues: CASITLTRYQETQYF. In DNA form, the CDR3 reads TGTGCCAGTATAACGCTGACTCGATACCAAGAGACCCAGTACTTC.

This clone was observed once. This rearrangement joins TRBV6-1 to TRBJ1-4, with a weak D call TRBD1 (6 bases). The CDR3 extends over 17 amino acids. The germline V gene encodes CDR1 MNHNS and CDR2 SASEGT. Between the trimmed V and J ends, which lost 4 bases and 2 bases, there was a span of 17 bases. In DNA, the CDR3 is TGTGCCAGCAGTGCCTATTGGACAGTTCTTACTAATGAAAAACTGTTTTTT. It encodes CASSAYWTVLTNEKLFF.

The CDR3 region has the DNA TGCAGCGTTGAAGATCCCCCTTCCAAAAAGGGTGGCTACACCTTC. This codes for CSVEDPPSKKGGYTF. The chain uses TRBV29-1 and TRBJ1-2, with no clear D. The germline V and J ends were trimmed by 0 bases and 7 bases, with 18 bases remaining between them. The length of the CDR3 is 15 residues. Germline V lookup: CDR1 SQVTM, CDR2 ANQGSEA.

The rearrangement links TRBV11-2 to TRBJ1-3, with D hard to call. Looked up from germline, CDR1 is SGHAT and CDR2 is FQNNGV. The CDR3 is 13 amino acids. The V end lost 6 bases, the J end lost 2 bases, and 8 bases lay between the germline ends. CDR3 in DNA: TGTGCCAGCAGTTTCCCCGCTGGAAACACCATATATTTT. It codes for CASSFPAGNTIYF.

The chain carries TRBV7-3 and TRBJ1-5, with D uncertain. This CDR3 has 16 residues. V was shortened by 3 bases and J by 9 bases, with 21 bases between the two germline ends. Per the germline V gene, CDR1 is SGHTA and CDR2 is FQGTGA. This CDR3 reads CASSFPGPRPLSPQHF. The CDR3 coding sequence is TGTGCCAGCAGCTTTCCCGGACCCCGGCCTTTATCGCCCCAGCATTTT.

The rearrangement links TRBV7-9 to TRBJ1-5, with D unclear. With 3 bases removed from V and 7 bases from J, the gap between germline ends came to 7 bases. Germline V gene data show CDR1 as SEHNR and CDR2 as FQNEAQ (reference sequence). This CDR3 is built from 12 residues. CDR3 amino acids: CASSFVGQPQHF. The CDR3 region has the DNA TGTGCCAGCAGCTTCGTGGGACAGCCCCAGCATTTT.

The rearrangement uses TRBV5-1 and TRBJ2-7; TRBD1 is a possible D gene (8 bases). Germline loops: CDR1 SGHRS, CDR2 YFSETQ. The CDR3 is 16 residues long. V lost 0 bases and J 3 bases, leaving 16 bases between the germline ends. The CDR3 here is CASSLASQGDYYEQYF. DNA for the CDR3: TGCGCCAGCAGCTTGGCCTCACAGGGGGACTACTACGAGCAGTACTTC.

This chain joins TRBV10-1 and TRBJ2-7; no reliable D call. The V end was cut by 0 bases, the J end by 6 bases, with 12 bases between. This CDR3 is built from 14 residues. Germline values: CDR1 WNHNN, CDR2 SYGVQD (reference sequence). The CDR3 region is CASSESDGWGEQYF. The CDR3 DNA reads TGCGCCAGCAGTGAGTCCGACGGGTGGGGCGAGCAGTACTTC.

The chain is built from TRBV30 and TRBJ2-2; D is uncertain. CDR3 length: 12 residues. Germline CDR1 is GTSNPN and CDR2 is SVGIG (reference sequence). Trimming shortened V by 4 bases and J by 10 bases, and 13 bases separated the two germline ends. In nucleotides, the CDR3 is TGTGCCTGGATAGCCGGCGACGAGGAGCTGTTTTTT. It codes for CAWIAGDEELFF.

CDR3: CASSLYVSGPMNTEAFF. In nucleotides, the CDR3 is TGTGCCAGCAGCTTGTATGTTTCGGGACCTATGAACACTGAAGCTTTCTTT. The chain combines TRBV5-6 with TRBJ1-1; maybe TRBD1 (5 bases). CDR3 length: 17 residues. The V end lost 1 base, the J end lost 0 bases, and 16 bases lay between the germline ends. The V gene's germline CDR1 is SGHDT and CDR2 YYEEEE.

This clone was detected only a few times. This chain joins TRBV5-1 and TRBJ2-4; 11 positions agree with TRBD2. The CDR3 contains 14 residues. Germline V gene data show CDR1 as SGHRS and CDR2 as YFSETQ. V was clipped by 4 bases and J by 15 bases; unmatched bases: 12. CDR3 amino acids: CASSRTGLAERGYF. Here the CDR3 DNA reads TGCGCCAGCAGCCGGACGGGACTAGCGGAGAGGGGGTACTTC. The whole variable domain, filled in from reference TRBV5-1 and TRBJ2-4, reads KAGVTQTPRYLIKTRGQQVTLSCSPISGHRSVSWYQQTPGQGLQFLFEYFSETQRNKGNFPGRFSGRQFSNSRSEMNVSTLELGDSALYLCASSRTGLAERGYFGAGTRLSVL.

The CDR3 DNA follows: TGTGCCAGCAGCTTGGCGGCTAGCGGGAGTAGGAGGAACGAGCAGTACTTC. Protein: CASSLAASGSRRNEQYF. The chain joins TRBV5-4 to TRBJ2-7; 10 bases fit TRBD2. This CDR3 is built from 17 residues. Germline V gene sequence: CDR1 SGHNT, CDR2 YYREEE (reference sequence). The junction had 11 bases not matched to a gene; V was cut back by 0 bases and J by 5 bases.

The chain couples TRBV10-1 to TRBJ2-7; D gene uncertain. CDR3 size: 12 residues. Trimming left V 3 bases short and J 7 bases short, with 10 bases between. Looked up from germline, CDR1 is WNHNN and CDR2 is SYGVQD (reference sequence). For the CDR3, the DNA is TGCGCCAGCAGTGACTCGCTGGGGGAGCAGTACTTC. Translating gives CASSDSLGEQYF.

This clone has just a few counts. The chain joins TRBV7-8 to TRBJ2-7; D call uncertain. Trimming stripped 5 bases from V and 2 bases from J, with 7 bases between. Per the germline V gene, CDR1 is SGHVS and CDR2 is FQNEAQ. This CDR3 is 12 amino acids long. The CDR3 region has the DNA TGTGCCAGCAGCCCACACGCCTACGAGCAGTACTTC. This encodes CASSPHAYEQYF.

This chain connects TRBV5-6 to TRBJ2-1; 9 nucleotides agree with TRBD1. V shed 4 bases, J shed 4 bases, and the junction held 12 bases outside the gene matches. Germline-derived CDR1 and CDR2 are SGHDT and YYEEEE. CDR3 size: 17 residues. The CDR3 protein is CASSLRTTGQGYNEQFF. CDR3 nucleotides: TGTGCCAGCAGCCTCCGAACGACGGGACAGGGTTACAATGAGCAGTTCTTC.

This chain connects TRBV28 to TRBJ1-5; maybe TRBD1 (5 bases). This CDR3 is built from 16 residues. With 7 bases removed from V and 5 bases from J, the gap between germline ends came to 21 bases. Germline V gene data show CDR1 as MDHEN and CDR2 as SYDVKM. The CDR3 reads CASTPREIGDDQPQHF. The CDR3 bases are TGTGCCAGCACCCCACGAGAGATAGGGGACGATCAGCCCCAGCATTTT.

The chain recombines TRBV2 with TRBJ1-1, with a weak D call TRBD1 (5 bases). V was clipped by 0 bases and J by 5 bases, with 10 bases between them. Germline CDR1 SNHLY, CDR2 FYNNEI. The CDR3 has 14 amino acids. The CDR3 is CASSEALGGTEAFF. The CDR3 nucleotides read TGTGCCAGCAGTGAAGCGCTGGGGGGGACTGAAGCTTTCTTT.

The chain links TRBV11-2 to TRBJ2-7; no clear D gene. Germline loops: CDR1 SGHAT, CDR2 FQNNGV. Between the trimmed V and J ends, which lost 1 base and 3 bases, there was a span of 7 bases. This CDR3 spans 13 amino acids. The CDR3 nucleotides read TGTGCCAGCAGCTTAGTATCAAGCTACGAGCAGTACTTC. Translation gives CASSLVSSYEQYF.

This clone was observed once. This sequence joins TRBV5-4 and TRBJ2-3; weak D call: TRBD2 (6 bases). Germline V gene data show CDR1 as SGHNT and CDR2 as YYREEE (reference sequence). This CDR3 has 16 amino acids. The V end lost 1 base, the J end lost 0 bases, and 12 bases lay between the germline ends. The CDR3 DNA reads as TGTGCCAGCAGCTTGACTAGCTTAGGTAGCACAGATACGCAGTATTTT. It yields the protein CASSLTSLGSTDTQYF. Supplemented by reference TRBV5-4 and TRBJ2-3, the full variable domain reads ETGVTQSPTHLIKTRGQQVTLRCSSQSGHNTVSWYQQALGQGPQFIFQYYREEENGRGNFPPRFSGLQFPNYSSELNVNALELDDSALYLCASSLTSLGSTDTQYFGPGTRLTVL.

This clone was seen only a few times. V usage is TRBV6-5 and J usage is TRBJ1-2, with TRBD1 identical over 7 bases. CDR3 length equals 15 residues. Trimming took 6 bases from V and 3 from J; bases not matched to a gene: 10. The germline V gene has CDR1 MNHEY and CDR2 SVGAGI. This CDR3 reads CASSRDRETDYGYTF. The CDR3 DNA reads TGTGCCAGCAGCCGAGACAGGGAAACGGACTATGGCTACACCTTC.

The chain recombines TRBV5-1 with TRBJ1-2, with D hard to call. CDR1 SGHRS and CDR2 YFSETQ come from the germline V gene. Trimming left V 4 bases short and J 1 base short, with 8 bases between. The CDR3 runs 13 residues. The CDR3 sequence is CASSTGFNYGYTF. In DNA, the CDR3 is TGCGCCAGCAGCACCGGGTTTAACTATGGCTACACCTTC.

This rearrangement joins TRBV30 to TRBJ1-1; D is possibly TRBD1 (6 bases). This CDR3 has 13 amino acids. The V end lost 5 bases, the J end lost 2 bases, and 12 bases lay between the germline ends. CDR1 and CDR2 from the germline V gene are GTSNPN and SVGIG (reference sequence). The CDR3 sequence: CAWGKQGNTEAFF. CDR3 nucleotides: TGTGCCTGGGGGAAACAGGGAAACACTGAAGCTTTCTTT.

This chain uses TRBV27 with TRBJ2-6; 7 bases map to TRBD1. CDR3 length: 17 amino acids. V lost 6 bases and J lost 1; bases outside the gene matches: 9. Per germline, CDR1 MNHEY and CDR2 SMNVEV (reference sequence). The CDR3 is CASSLGTAPSGANVLTF. CDR3 DNA: TGTGCCAGCAGCCTAGGGACAGCACCTTCTGGGGCCAACGTCCTGACTTTC.

The rearrangement links TRBV7-2 to TRBJ1-1; 7 positions match TRBD1. The ends lost 5 bases at V and 5 bases at J; junction bases unmatched: 11. CDR3 length: 15 residues. CDR1 SGHTA and CDR2 FQGNSA come from the germline V gene. CDR3 in DNA: TGTGCCAGCAGCACTAGGAGTTACAGGGGTACTGAAGCTTTCTTT. Encoded protein: CASSTRSYRGTEAFF. The entire variable domain, with the rest obtained from reference TRBV7-2 and TRBJ1-1, is as follows: GAGVSQSPSNKVTEKGKDVELRCDPISGHTALYWYRQSLGQGLEFLIYFQGNSAPDKSGLPSDRFSAERTGGSVSTLTIQRTQQEDSAVYLCASSTRSYRGTEAFFGQGTRLTVV.

The J gene is TRBJ2-7, the V gene TRBV11-3; no clear D. The CDR3 spans 14 residues. Germline V gene data show CDR1 as SGHNT and CDR2 as YENEEA. Trimming shortened V by 5 bases and J by 5 bases, and 16 bases separated the two germline ends. The CDR3 protein is CASSPGPLLHEQYF. The CDR3 coding sequence is TGTGCCAGCAGCCCCGGCCCCCTTTTGCACGAGCAGTACTTC.

The V call is TRBV5-1, the J call TRBJ2-7; D gene unclear. CDR1 is SGHRS, CDR2 YFSETQ, per germline. The CDR3 is 14 residues long. V was shortened by 6 bases and J by 3 bases, with 16 bases between the two germline ends. The CDR3 nucleotides are TGCGCCAGCACCCTACCCCTAAAACTCTACGAGCAGTACTTC. This translates into CASTLPLKLYEQYF.